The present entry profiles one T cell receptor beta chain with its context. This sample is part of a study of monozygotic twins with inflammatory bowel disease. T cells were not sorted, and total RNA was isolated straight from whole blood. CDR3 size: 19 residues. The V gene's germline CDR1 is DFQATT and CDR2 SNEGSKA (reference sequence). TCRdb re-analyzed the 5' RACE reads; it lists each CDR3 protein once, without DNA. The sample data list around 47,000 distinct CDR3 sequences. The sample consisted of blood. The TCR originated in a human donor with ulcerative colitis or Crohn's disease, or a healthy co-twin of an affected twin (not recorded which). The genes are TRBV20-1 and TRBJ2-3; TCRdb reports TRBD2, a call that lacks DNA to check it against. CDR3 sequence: CSALPTAGARSVITDTQYF.